Reported below is one TCR beta chain. The antigen it recognizes is unknown. The record has no base qualities; no much larger clone is one base away. This same CDR3 is encoded by further DNA sequences in the sample. The germline V and J ends show losses of 1 base and 1 base respectively, and no gene match explains 1 base of the junction. CDR1 SGHTA and CDR2 FQGNSA are derived from the germline V gene. From its cysteine to its phenylalanine, the CDR3 spans 15 amino acids. The DNA shown is the 45-base CDR3, in frame from base 1. Whole blood was collected in K2EDTA tubes by collaborating institutions according to the institutions' own protocols. For TCRbeta analysis, collaborator samples were shipped as frozen whole blood, as isolated PBMCs, or as DNA extracted from either sample type. The data were taken from a study of blood T cell repertoires in COVID-19 (dated by TCRdb to 2018 to 2020). About the study as a whole: Collaborator samples came from the United States, Italy and Spain and covered acute and convalescent phases of COVID-19. The material from the prospective study consisted of cDNA or gDNA derived from T cells, B-cell-depleted T cells, or PBMCs. Subjects who had been exposed to COVID-19, were actively infected with it, or had recovered from it provided the deeply sampled blood TCRbeta repertoires that made up the dataset. The repertoires were released in a freely available public database intended as a resource for research on the immune response to SARS-CoV-2. The samples were drawn from the first 160 participants of the ongoing ImmuneRACE study and from 950 to 1,500 subjects provided by 6 global collaborators. Nearly every sample came with metadata listing a de-identified subject ID, COVID-19 status, age in years and sex. Where available, HLA class I and class II types were obtained from metadata supplied by the sample provider rather than from assay-based typing.

The research as a whole found: Clinical and demographic metadata were provided uncurated, with the amount varying by source and participant.

TCRbeta CDR3 regions were amplified from genomic DNA by means of the immunoSEQ Assay, a bias-controlled multiplex PCR. Concerning the study's data processing: The number of nucleated cells in each sample was estimated by amplification of reference gene primers within the assay. To quantify the absolute abundance of each unique TCRbeta CDR3 rearrangement, sequence reads were collapsed and filtered. For each sample, productive Simpson clonality was calculated by taking the square root of Simpson's diversity index across productive rearrangements. The immuneACCESS repertoire file appears here via TCRdb, limited to in-frame rearrangements. These files lack a portion of the clones; in checked studies, under half of the deficit traces to unresolved V genes, and the cause of the others is not known. V, J and clone size were drawn from that table, and D and trimming were deduced from the DNA. The sample table lists about 300,000 clones, around 87% of them with a count of one. Clones ranked in the top ten supply over 1% of the sample.

The TCR comes from a man between 65 and 85 years old with acute or convalescent COVID-19. The chain couples TRBV7-2 to TRBJ2-1; the junction holds 7 bases that match TRBD1. Sequenced material: peripheral blood. The DNA sequence follows: TGTGCCAGCAGCTTAGGACAGGGATCCTACAATGAGCAGTTCTTC. This codes for CASSLGQGSYNEQFF.